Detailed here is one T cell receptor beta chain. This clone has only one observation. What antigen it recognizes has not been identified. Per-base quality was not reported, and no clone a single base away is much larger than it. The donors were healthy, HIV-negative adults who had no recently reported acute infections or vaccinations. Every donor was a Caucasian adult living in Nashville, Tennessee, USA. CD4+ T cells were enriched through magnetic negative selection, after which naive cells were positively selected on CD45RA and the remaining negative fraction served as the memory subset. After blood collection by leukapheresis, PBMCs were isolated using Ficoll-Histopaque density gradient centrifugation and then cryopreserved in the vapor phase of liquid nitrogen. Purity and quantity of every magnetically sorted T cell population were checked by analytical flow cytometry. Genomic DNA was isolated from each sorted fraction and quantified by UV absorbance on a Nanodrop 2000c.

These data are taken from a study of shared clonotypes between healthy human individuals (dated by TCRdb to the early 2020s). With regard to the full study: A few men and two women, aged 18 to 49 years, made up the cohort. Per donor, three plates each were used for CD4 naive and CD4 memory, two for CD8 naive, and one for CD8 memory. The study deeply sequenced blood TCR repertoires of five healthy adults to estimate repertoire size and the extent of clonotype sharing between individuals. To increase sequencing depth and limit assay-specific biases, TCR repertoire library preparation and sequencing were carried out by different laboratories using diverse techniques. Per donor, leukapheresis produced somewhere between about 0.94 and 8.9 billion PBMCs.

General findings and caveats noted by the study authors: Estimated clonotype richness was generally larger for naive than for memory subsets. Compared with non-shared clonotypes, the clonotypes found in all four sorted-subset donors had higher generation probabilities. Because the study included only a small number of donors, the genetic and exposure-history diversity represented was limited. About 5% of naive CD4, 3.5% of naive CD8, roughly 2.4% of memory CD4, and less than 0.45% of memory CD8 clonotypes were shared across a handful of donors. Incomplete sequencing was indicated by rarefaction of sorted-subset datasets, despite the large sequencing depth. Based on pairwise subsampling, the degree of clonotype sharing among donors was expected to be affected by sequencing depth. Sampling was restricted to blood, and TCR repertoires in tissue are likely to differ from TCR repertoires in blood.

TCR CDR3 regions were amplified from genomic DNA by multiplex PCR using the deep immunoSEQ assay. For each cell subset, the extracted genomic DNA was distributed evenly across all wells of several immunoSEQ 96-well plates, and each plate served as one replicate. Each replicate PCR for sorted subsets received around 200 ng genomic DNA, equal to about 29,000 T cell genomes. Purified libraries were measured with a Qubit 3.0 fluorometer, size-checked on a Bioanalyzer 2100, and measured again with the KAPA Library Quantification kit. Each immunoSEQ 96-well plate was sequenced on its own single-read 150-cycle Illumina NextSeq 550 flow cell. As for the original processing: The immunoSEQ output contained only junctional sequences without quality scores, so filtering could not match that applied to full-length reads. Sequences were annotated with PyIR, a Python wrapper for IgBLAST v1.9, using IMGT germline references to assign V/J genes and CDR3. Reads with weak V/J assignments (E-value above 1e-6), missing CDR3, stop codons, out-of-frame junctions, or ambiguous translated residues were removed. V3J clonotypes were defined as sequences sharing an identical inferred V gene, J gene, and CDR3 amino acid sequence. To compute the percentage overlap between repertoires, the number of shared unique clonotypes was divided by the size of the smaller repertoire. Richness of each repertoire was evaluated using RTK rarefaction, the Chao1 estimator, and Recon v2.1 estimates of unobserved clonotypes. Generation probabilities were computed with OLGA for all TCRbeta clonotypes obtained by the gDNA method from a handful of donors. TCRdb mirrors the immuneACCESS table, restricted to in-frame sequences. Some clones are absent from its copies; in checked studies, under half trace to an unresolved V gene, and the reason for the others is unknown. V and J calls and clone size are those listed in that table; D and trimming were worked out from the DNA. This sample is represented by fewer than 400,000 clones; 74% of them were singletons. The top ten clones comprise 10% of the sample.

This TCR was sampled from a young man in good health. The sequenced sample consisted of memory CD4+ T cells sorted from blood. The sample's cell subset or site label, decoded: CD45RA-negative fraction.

The CDR3: CASSVARAGDQETQYF. The nucleotide sequence is given as TGTGCCAGCAGCGTAGCCAGGGCGGGTGACCAAGAGACCCAGTACTTC. Recombination connected TRBV9 to TRBJ2-5; the D gene could be TRBD1 or TRBD2, each one agreeing over 5 bases. The CDR3 runs 16 residues from the cysteine to the phenylalanine. Only the CDR3 portion is preserved as DNA: 48 bases, with reading frame beginning at the first base. The germline V gene supplies CDR1 SGDLS and CDR2 YYNGEE. V is pared back by 0 bases and J by 0 bases, with 12 bases lying between the germline termini.